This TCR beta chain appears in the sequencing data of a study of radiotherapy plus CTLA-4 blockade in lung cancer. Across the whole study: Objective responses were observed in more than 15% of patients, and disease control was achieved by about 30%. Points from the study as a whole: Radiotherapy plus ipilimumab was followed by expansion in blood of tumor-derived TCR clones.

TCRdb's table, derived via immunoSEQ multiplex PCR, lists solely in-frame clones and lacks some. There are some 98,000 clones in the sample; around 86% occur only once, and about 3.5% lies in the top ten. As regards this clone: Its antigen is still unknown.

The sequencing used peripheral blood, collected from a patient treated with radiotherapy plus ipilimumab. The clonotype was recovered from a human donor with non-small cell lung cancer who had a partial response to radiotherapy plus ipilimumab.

Here the CDR3 DNA reads TGTGCCTGGACCGGGACAGGAACCTACGAGCAGTACTTC. Translating it yields CAWTGTGTYEQYF. The chain employs TRBV30 and TRBJ2-7; 8 nucleotides agree with TRBD1. CDR1 is GTSNPN and CDR2 is SVGIG in the germline V gene (reference sequence). This CDR3 has 13 amino acids. Trimming took 4 bases from V and 2 from J; bases not matched to a gene: 4.